What follows are 11 T cell receptor beta chains derived from one specimen sequenced in a study of post-analysis software for immune sequencing data. Broader study findings: Controls had lower frequencies than patients of five TRBV segments, which included TRBV5-6, TRBV5-1 and TRBV20-1.

The library was made from cDNA and included unique molecular identifiers. One entry per CDR3 protein, called by TCRdb with MiXCR from the PCR reads. The table includes roughly 800,000 distinct CDR3 sequences, 25% to 30% detected once. For these TCRs, the target antigens are not known. Sequencing was done on a sample of blood. These receptor sequences come from a girl aged 10-17 years with multiple sclerosis.

The V call is TRBV4-1, the J call TRBJ2-6; D may be TRBD2 (6 bases). The CDR3 runs 18 residues. V lost 1 base to trimming and J lost 0 bases, with 13 bases between them. The germline CDR1 and CDR2 sequences are MGHRA and YSYEKL. CDR3 protein: CASSQANGGGSGANVLTF. Written as DNA, the CDR3 is TGCGCCAGCAGCCAAGCAAACGGGGGAGGCTCTGGGGCCAACGTCCTGACTTTC.

This clonotype occurred a few times. V gene TRBV20-1 combines with J gene TRBJ2-4; 9 nucleotides line up with TRBD2. V was pared by 0 bases and J by 2 bases, with 8 bases of the junction left unmatched. This CDR3 has 17 residues. Germline CDR1 reads DFQATT; CDR2 reads SNEGSKA (reference sequence). The CDR3 nucleotides are TGCAGTGCTAGAGATCCTAGACTAGCGGTGTCCAAAAACATTCAGTACTTC. Translated: CSARDPRLAVSKNIQYF.

The CDR3 coding sequence is TGTGCCATCAACAACCCAGGGAGTGGAGAGACCCAGTACTTC. It codes for CAINNPGSGETQYF. This chain links TRBV10-3 with TRBJ2-5; TRBD1 or TRBD2 may be the D gene (5 bases each). Per germline, CDR1 ENHRY and CDR2 SYGVKD. V lost 7 bases to trimming and J lost 4 bases, with 16 bases between them. The CDR3 extends over 14 amino acids.

Notes on this clonotype: Being one base from a much bigger clone, this may be a read error. The chain recombines TRBV4-3 with TRBJ2-5, with D unclear. The CDR3 extends over 13 amino acids. V was clipped by 0 bases and J by 11 bases, with 13 bases between them. Germline V gene lookup returns CDR1 LGHNA and CDR2 YSLEER. CDR3 sequence (DNA): TGCGCCAGCAGCCAAGATAGTTGGCCTGAGCAGTACTTC. Encoded protein: CASSQDSWPEQYF.

The sample holds a few counts of this clonotype. The chain recombines TRBV5-1 with TRBJ2-7, with D maybe TRBD2 (5 bases). V was pared by 2 bases and J by 2 bases, with 11 bases between. This CDR3 contains 14 residues. CDR1 is SGHRS and CDR2 is YFSETQ in the germline V gene. The CDR3 sequence is CASSLGEGTYEQYF. The CDR3 bases are TGCGCCAGCAGCTTAGGAGAGGGTACCTACGAGCAGTACTTC. Full variable domain (rest looked up from reference TRBV5-1 and TRBJ2-7): KAGVTQTPRYLIKTRGQQVTLSCSPISGHRSVSWYQQTPGQGLQFLFEYFSETQRNKGNFPGRFSGRQFSNSRSEMNVSTLELGDSALYLCASSLGEGTYEQYFGPGTRLTVT.

Note on this clonotype: Sequence at one end of the junction differs from germline and may be a read error. V gene TRBV27 combines with J gene TRBJ2-7; D not resolved. CDR1 and CDR2 (germline): MNHEY, SMNVEV (reference sequence). This CDR3 contains 14 residues. The CDR3: CVSSTRRTPYEQYF. CDR3 in DNA: TGTGTCAGCAGTACCCGACGGACCCCCTACGAGCAGTACTTC.

The chain uses TRBV20-1 and TRBJ2-3; D is possibly TRBD2 (5 bases). V dropped 2 bases and J dropped 5 bases, with 14 bases sitting between them. This CDR3 is 14 amino acids long. Germline CDR1 DFQATT, CDR2 SNEGSKA (reference sequence). The CDR3 bases are TGCAGTGCTAGACAAGGACGGGGTCAAGATACGCAGTATTTT. Translated: CSARQGRGQDTQYF.

This clonotype was detected ten times or more. The rearrangement joins TRBV29-1 to TRBJ2-3; D unresolved. CDR3 length: 12 residues. Trimming took off 4 bases at V and 5 bases at J, with 10 bases between the two ends. Germline CDR1 SQVTM, CDR2 ANQGSEA. DNA for the CDR3: TGCAGCGTTGGGGTAGGCCTAGATACGCAGTATTTT. This translates into CSVGVGLDTQYF.

This clonotype was seen only a few times. The CDR3 nucleotides are TGCGCCAGCAGCACCGGACTGGTAGTACGGGAGCAGTACTTC. Protein sequence: CASSTGLVVREQYF. The chain is built from TRBV5-1 and TRBJ2-7; D might be TRBD2 (5 bases). V was pared by 4 bases and J by 7 bases, with 18 bases between. The CDR3 spans 14 residues. CDR1 is SGHRS, CDR2 YFSETQ, per germline.

Regarding this clonotype: Its ends do not fully match the called genes, so a read error is possible. The V and J genes are TRBV15 and TRBJ2-1, with D tentatively TRBD2 (5 bases). In germline, CDR1 is LNHNV, CDR2 YYDKDF (reference sequence). This CDR3 has 13 residues. In DNA form, the CDR3 reads TGTGCCACCGAGAGGGAGTATTACAATGTGCAGTTCTTC. Its translation: CATEREYYNVQFF.

This clonotype came up a few times. This rearrangement joins TRBV18 to TRBJ1-2, with D possibly matching TRBD1 (5 bases). The germline V gene has CDR1 KGHSH and CDR2 LQKENI. The V gene lost 2 bases and the J gene lost 8 bases, with 15 bases spanning the gap. The CDR3 runs 14 residues. The CDR3 spells CASSPTGSNRGYTF. Here the CDR3 DNA reads TGTGCCAGCTCACCAACAGGTTCCAACAGGGGCTACACCTTC.